This record covers a single TCR beta chain. Antigen unknown. Regarding the study as a whole: Tumor memory CD4+ T cell TCR gene usage was found to cluster with blood and lymph node memory CD4+ cells and with lymph node naive CD4+ cells.

Each CDR3 protein gets one entry after TCRdb re-called the 5' RACE reads with MiXCR. The sample includes approximately 7,200 distinct CDR3 sequences, 35% to 45% of them seen just once. Per the germline V gene, CDR1 is KGHSH and CDR2 is LQKENI. The CDR3 covers 13 residues. Trimming left V 8 bases short and J 2 bases short, with 11 bases between. Sequencing was performed on memory CD4+ T cells sorted from blood. Specified subset: memory CD4+ T cells, CD4+CD45RO+CD25-. This chain joins TRBV18 and TRBJ2-3; the D gene is possibly TRBD1 (5 bases). The source of this sequence is a female donor with breast cancer. Here the CDR3 reads CASERQSTDTQYF. The CDR3 bases are TGTGCCAGCGAGCGACAGTCCACAGATACGCAGTATTTT.